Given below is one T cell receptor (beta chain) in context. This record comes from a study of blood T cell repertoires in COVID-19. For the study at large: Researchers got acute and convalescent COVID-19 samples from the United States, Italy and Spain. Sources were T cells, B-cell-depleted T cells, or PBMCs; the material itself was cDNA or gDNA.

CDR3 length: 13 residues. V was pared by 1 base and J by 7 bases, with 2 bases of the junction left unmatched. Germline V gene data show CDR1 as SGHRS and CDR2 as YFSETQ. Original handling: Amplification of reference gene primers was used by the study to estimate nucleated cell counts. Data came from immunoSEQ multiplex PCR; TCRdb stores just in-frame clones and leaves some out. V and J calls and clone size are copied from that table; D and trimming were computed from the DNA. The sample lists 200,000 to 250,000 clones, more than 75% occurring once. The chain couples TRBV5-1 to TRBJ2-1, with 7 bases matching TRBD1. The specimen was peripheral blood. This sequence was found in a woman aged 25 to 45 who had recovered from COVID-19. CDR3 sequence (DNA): TGCGCCAGCAGCTTGAGACAGGGTAATGAGCAGTTCTTC. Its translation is CASSLRQGNEQFF.